Below are 7 T cell receptor beta chains sequenced from a single sample in a study of T cells in Graves' hyperthyroidism and ophthalmopathy. It was RNA transcripts that yielded the amplified TCR beta CDR3 regions. HTBI primers were employed in a first-round RT-PCR of the TCR CDR3. TCRdb independently ran MiXCR on the multiplex PCR reads; one entry per CDR3 protein. The sample consists of some 300,000 distinct CDR3 sequences, roughly an eighth of them appearing once. Sequencing was done on a sample of blood. The source of these receptors is a woman in her forties with Graves' hyperthyroidism.

This clonotype has more than one count but fewer than ten. The chain combines TRBV24-1 with TRBJ2-1; D remains unclear. The CDR3 is 13 residues long. Germline values: CDR1 KGHDR, CDR2 SFDVKD. Trimming took 0 bases from V and 5 from J, leaving 4 bases between them. The CDR3 loop reads CATSDLPNNEQFF. CDR3 DNA: TGTGCCACCAGTGATTTGCCAAACAATGAGCAGTTCTTC.

The chain couples TRBV4-3 to TRBJ2-1; TRBD1 matches at 9 bases. The CDR3 runs 15 residues. CDR1 and CDR2 from the germline V gene are LGHNA and YSLEER. With V trimmed by 1 base and J by 6 bases, 4 bases remained unmatched. The CDR3 DNA reads TGCGCCAGCAGCCAAGGAGGGACAGGGTTCAATGAGCAGTTCTTC. Translated: CASSQGGTGFNEQFF.

This clonotype was found many times. This chain links TRBV20-1 with TRBJ1-5; D possibly corresponds to TRBD1 (5 bases). Germline assignment: CDR1 DFQATT and CDR2 SNEGSKA (reference sequence). V dropped 2 bases and J dropped 1 base, with 15 bases sitting between them. The CDR3 runs to 16 residues. The CDR3 spells CSARYTGTDSNQPQHF. In nucleotides, the CDR3 is TGCAGTGCTAGATACACCGGGACCGACAGCAATCAGCCCCAGCATTTT.

In its sample, this clonotype was seen many times. V usage is TRBV7-2 and J usage is TRBJ2-3, with TRBD2 matching 10 bases. Germline assignment: CDR1 SGHTA and CDR2 FQGNSA. V was pared by 5 bases and J by 8 bases, with 4 bases of the junction left unmatched. The CDR3 contains 13 residues. The CDR3 bases are TGTGCCAGCAGCGGGTTAGCGGGAGGTACGCAGTATTTT. Its translation is CASSGLAGGTQYF.

This clonotype came up a few times. Mismatch with germline at one junction end may stem from a read error. The chain combines TRBV7-2 with TRBJ2-3; D is possibly TRBD2 (5 bases). The CDR3 sequence is 16 residues long. The germline CDR1 and CDR2 sequences are SGHTA and FQGNSA. The CDR3 nucleotides read TGTGCCGGCAGCTTAGCCCGGGATTGGAGCACAGATACGCAGTATTTT. Its translation: CAGSLARDWSTDTQYF.

This clonotype was seen ten or more times. V gene TRBV11-2 combines with J gene TRBJ2-7; 15 bases fit TRBD2. Looked up from germline, CDR1 is SGHAT and CDR2 is FQNNGV. The trim removed 4 bases at V and 7 bases at J, leaving 5 bases unmatched. This CDR3 region has 15 residues. CDR3 loop: CASSWTSGRAGEQYF. In nucleotides, the CDR3 is TGTGCCAGCAGCTGGACTAGCGGGAGGGCCGGTGAGCAGTACTTC.

This clonotype occurred many times. V and J are TRBV3-1 and TRBJ1-1, with a possible D match to TRBD1 (5 bases). The CDR3 totals 13 residues. Germline V lookup: CDR1 LGHDT, CDR2 YNNKEL (reference sequence). With 0 bases removed from V and 10 bases from J, the gap between germline ends came to 12 bases. The CDR3 is CASSQDRGGGAFF. CDR3 coding DNA: TGTGCCAGCAGCCAAGATCGGGGGGGGGGAGCTTTCTTT.